The clone carrying this TCR beta chain was seen at least ten times. The record originates from a study of human T cells and chemical hapten exposure. TCRdb redid the calling of the RACE reads with MiXCR, one entry per CDR3 protein. Altogether about 360,000 distinct CDR3 sequences are present, roughly 4.8% being singletons, with the ten largest covering approximately 2.5%. The time point: patch test 1, 2 weeks after DPC sensitization. Treatment reported: therapeutic diphenylcyclopropenone sensitization with weekly scalp DPC. RNA extraction used unfractionated whole blood as the source of total RNA. Sequencing used whole blood, obtained in connection with sensitization to the hapten diphenylcyclopropenone (DPC). This receptor was taken from a woman between 45 and 60 years old with alopecia areata. Some clones in this sample may be carry-over from other donors' samples.

This CDR3 reads CATSDNDRNTGELFF. DNA of the CDR3: TGTGCCACCAGTGACAATGACAGGAACACCGGGGAGCTGTTTTTT. The genes are TRBV24-1 and TRBJ2-2; D is possibly TRBD1 (5 bases). CDR3 size: 15 residues. Germline V CDR1 and CDR2: KGHDR, SFDVKD. The ends were cut back, 4 bases at V and 1 base at J, with 9 bases in the middle.